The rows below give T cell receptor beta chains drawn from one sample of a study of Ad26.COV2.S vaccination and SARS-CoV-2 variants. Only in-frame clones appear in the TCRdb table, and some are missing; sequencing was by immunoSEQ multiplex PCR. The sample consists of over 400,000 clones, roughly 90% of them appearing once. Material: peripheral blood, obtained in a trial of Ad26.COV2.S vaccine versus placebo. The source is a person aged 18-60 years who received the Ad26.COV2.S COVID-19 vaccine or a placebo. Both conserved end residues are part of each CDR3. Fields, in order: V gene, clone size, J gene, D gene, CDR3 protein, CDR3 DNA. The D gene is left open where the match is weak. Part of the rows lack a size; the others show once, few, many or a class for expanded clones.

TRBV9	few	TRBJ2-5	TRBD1	CASSVGAGGAETQYF	TGTGCCAGCAGCGTAGGGGCAGGGGGCGCGGAGACCCAGTACTTC
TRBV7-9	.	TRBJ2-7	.	CASSSFVLSYEQYF	TGTGCCAGCAGCTCCTTTGTTCTTTCCTACGAGCAGTACTTC
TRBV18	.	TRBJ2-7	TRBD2	CASSPPASGGAYEQYF	TGTGCCAGCTCACCACCGGCTAGCGGGGGGGCCTACGAGCAGTACTTC
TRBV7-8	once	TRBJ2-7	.	CASSRGDEQYF	TGTGCCAGCAGCCGTGGGGACGAGCAGTACTTC
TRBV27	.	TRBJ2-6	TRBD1	CASRQTGTGAGANVLTF	TGTGCCAGCAGACAGACCGGGACAGGCGCTGGGGCCAACGTCCTGACTTTC
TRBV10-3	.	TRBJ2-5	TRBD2	CAISEGSSGGLETQYF	TGTGCCATCAGTGAGGGGTCTAGCGGGGGGCTAGAGACCCAGTACTTC
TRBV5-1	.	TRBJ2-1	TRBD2	CASSPRTSGMYNEQFF	TGCGCCAGCAGCCCCCGGACTAGCGGGATGTACAATGAGCAGTTCTTC
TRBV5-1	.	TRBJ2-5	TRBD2	CASSITSGGETQYF	TGCGCCAGCAGCATAACTAGCGGGGGTGAGACCCAGTACTTC
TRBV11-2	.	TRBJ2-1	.	CASSTSPGTPNYNEQFF	TGTGCCAGCAGCACCTCTCCAGGGACTCCTAACTACAATGAGCAGTTCTTC
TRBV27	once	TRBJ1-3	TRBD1	CASSIQGAGGTIYF	TGTGCCAGCAGTATACAGGGGGCGGGGGGAACCATATATTTT
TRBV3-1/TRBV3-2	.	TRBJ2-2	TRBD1	CATTTGTGELFF	TGTGCCACCACGACAGGGACCGGGGAGCTGTTTTTT
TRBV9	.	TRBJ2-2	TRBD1	CASSPSVGYRGNTGELFF	TGTGCCAGCAGCCCATCAGTGGGATACAGGGGGAACACCGGGGAGCTGTTTTTT
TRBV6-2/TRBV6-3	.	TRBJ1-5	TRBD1	CASSYSGQPNQPQHF	TGTGCCAGCAGTTACTCGGGACAGCCCAATCAGCCCCAGCATTTT
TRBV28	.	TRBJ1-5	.	CASIRGNNQPQHF	TGTGCCAGCATTAGGGGAAACAATCAGCCCCAGCATTTT
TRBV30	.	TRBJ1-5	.	CAWSVSGWGNQPQHF	TGTGCCTGGAGTGTATCCGGTTGGGGCAATCAGCCCCAGCATTTT
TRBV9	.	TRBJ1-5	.	CASSVGGVNQPQHF	TGTGCCAGCAGCGTCGGGGGGGTGAATCAGCCCCAGCATTTT
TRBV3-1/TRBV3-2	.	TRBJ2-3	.	CASSQNEFTDTQYF	TGTGCCAGCAGCCAGAATGAATTCACAGATACGCAGTATTTT
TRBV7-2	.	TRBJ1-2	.	CASSEDTYGYTF	TGTGCCAGCAGCGAGGACACCTATGGCTACACCTTC
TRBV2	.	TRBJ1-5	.	CASSELKGSNQPQHF	TGTGCCAGCAGTGAATTGAAGGGCAGCAATCAGCCCCAGCATTTT
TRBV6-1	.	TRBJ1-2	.	CASSEAQRERNYGYTF	TGTGCCAGCAGTGAAGCGCAGAGGGAAAGAAACTATGGCTACACCTTC
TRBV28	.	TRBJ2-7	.	CASSLPGRLRNEQYF	TGTGCCAGCAGTTTACCAGGCCGCCTTCGGAACGAGCAGTACTTC
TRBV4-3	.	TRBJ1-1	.	CASSQDRYSEAFF	TGCGCCAGCAGCCAAGATCGGTACTCTGAAGCTTTCTTT
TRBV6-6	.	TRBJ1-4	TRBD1	CASSSQDRGQVEKLFF	TGTGCCAGCAGTTCGCAGGACAGGGGGCAAGTTGAAAAACTGTTTTTT
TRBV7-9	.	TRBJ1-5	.	CASSATSQPQHF	TGTGCCAGCAGCGCTACTAGTCAGCCCCAGCATTTT
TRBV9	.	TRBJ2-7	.	CASSVFGGEQYF	TGTGCCAGCAGCGTATTTGGGGGCGAGCAGTACTTC
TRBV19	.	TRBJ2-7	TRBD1	CASSISSGGAVEQYF	TGTGCCAGTAGTATATCTTCAGGGGGCGCGGTCGAGCAGTACTTC
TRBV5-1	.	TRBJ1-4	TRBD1	CASSLGGTGGNEKLFF	TGCGCCAGCAGCTTGGGGGGAACAGGGGGAAATGAAAAACTGTTTTTT
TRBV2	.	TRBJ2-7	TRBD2	CASSQDQGTSGGPEQYF	TGTGCCAGCAGTCAGGACCAAGGGACTAGCGGGGGGCCTGAGCAGTACTTC
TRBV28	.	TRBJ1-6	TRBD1	CASSQLPGQYNSPLHF	TGTGCCAGCAGCCAATTACCGGGACAGTATAATTCACCCCTCCACTTT
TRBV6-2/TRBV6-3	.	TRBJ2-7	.	CASSYVYEQYF	TGTGCCAGCAGTTACGTTTACGAGCAGTACTTC
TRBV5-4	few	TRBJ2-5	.	CASSSAGETQYF	TGTGCCAGCAGCTCTGCCGGGGAGACCCAGTACTTC
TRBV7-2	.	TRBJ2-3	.	CASGGAFDTQYF	TGTGCCAGTGGTGGGGCATTCGATACGCAGTATTTT
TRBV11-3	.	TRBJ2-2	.	CASSLARGRAGELFF	TGTGCCAGCAGCTTAGCTAGGGGCCGGGCCGGGGAGCTGTTTTTT
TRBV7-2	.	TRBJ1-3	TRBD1	CASSLLQGAGNTIYF	TGTGCCAGCAGCCTATTACAGGGGGCTGGAAACACCATATATTTT
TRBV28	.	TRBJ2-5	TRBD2	CASSQSSGLAEETQYF	TGTGCCAGCAGTCAGTCATCGGGACTAGCGGAAGAGACCCAGTACTTC
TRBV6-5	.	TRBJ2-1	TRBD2	CASSTQRGSGNEQFF	TGTGCCAGCAGTACCCAGCGGGGGTCCGGCAATGAGCAGTTCTTC
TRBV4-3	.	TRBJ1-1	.	CASSLEAQGDTEAFF	TGCGCCAGCAGCCTGGAGGCACAGGGAGACACTGAAGCTTTCTTT
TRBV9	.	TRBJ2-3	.	CASSVVSSDTQYF	TGTGCCAGCAGCGTCGTGTCCTCAGATACGCAGTATTTT
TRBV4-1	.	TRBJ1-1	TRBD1	CASSQSSGTGGRAEAFF	TGCGCCAGCAGCCAATCATCCGGGACAGGGGGGAGGGCTGAAGCTTTCTTT
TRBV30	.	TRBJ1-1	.	CAWSVRSGTEAFF	TGTGCCTGGAGTGTAAGGTCCGGCACTGAAGCTTTCTTT
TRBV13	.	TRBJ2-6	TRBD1	CASSSGTDISGANVLTF	TGTGCCAGCAGCTCCGGGACAGACATCTCTGGGGCCAACGTCCTGACTTTC
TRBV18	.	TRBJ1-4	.	CASSPQRGGNEKLFF	TGTGCCAGCTCACCACAGCGGGGGGGCAACGAAAAACTGTTTTTT